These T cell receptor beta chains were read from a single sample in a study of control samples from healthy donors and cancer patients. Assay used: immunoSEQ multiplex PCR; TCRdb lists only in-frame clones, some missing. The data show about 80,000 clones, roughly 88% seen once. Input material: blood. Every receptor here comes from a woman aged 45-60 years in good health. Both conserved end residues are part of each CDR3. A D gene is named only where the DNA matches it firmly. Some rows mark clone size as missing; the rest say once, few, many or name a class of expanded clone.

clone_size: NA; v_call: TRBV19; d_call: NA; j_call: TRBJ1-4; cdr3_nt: TGTGCCAGTAGTAACCGGGGATCTAATGAAAAACTGTTTTTT; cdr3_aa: CASSNRGSNEKLFF
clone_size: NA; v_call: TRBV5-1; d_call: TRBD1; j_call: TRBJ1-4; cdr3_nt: TGCGCCAGCAGCCTACAGGGGACCGAAAAACTGTTTTTT; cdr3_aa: CASSLQGTEKLFF
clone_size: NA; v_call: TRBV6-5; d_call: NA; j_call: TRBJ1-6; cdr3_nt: TGTGCCAGCAGGGGAGTCAGTTTCTATAATTCACCCCTCCACTTT; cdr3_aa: CASRGVSFYNSPLHF
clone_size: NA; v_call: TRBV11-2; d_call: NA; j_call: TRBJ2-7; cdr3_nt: TGTGCCAGCAGCTTACGCGGGCGGCGTTCTTCCGAGCAGTACTTC; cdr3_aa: CASSLRGRRSSEQYF
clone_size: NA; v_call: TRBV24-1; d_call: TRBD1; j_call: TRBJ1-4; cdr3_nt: TGTGCCACCAGTGAGCAGGGGGGTGAAAAACTGTTTTTT; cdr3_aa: CATSEQGGEKLFF
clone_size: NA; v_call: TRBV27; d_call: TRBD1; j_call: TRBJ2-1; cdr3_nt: TGTGCCAGCAGTTTTCGGACAGGGACGAATGAGCAGTTCTTC; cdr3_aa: CASSFRTGTNEQFF
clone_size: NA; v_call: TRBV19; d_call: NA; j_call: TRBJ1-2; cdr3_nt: TGTGCCAGTAGTATGGGCAGATATGGCTACACCTTC; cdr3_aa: CASSMGRYGYTF
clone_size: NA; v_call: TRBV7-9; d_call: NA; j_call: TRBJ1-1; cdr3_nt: TGTGCCAGCAGCTTTCTTCAGGGAGGGAACACTGAAGCTTTCTTT; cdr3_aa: CASSFLQGGNTEAFF
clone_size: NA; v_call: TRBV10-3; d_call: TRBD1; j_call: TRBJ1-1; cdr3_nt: TGTGCCATCAGCACGACAGGGAGTGACACTGAAGCTTTCTTT; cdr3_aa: CAISTTGSDTEAFF
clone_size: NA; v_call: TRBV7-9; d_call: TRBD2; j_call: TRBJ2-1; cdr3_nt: TGTGCCAGCAGCCTAGCGGGGGCATACAATGAGCAGTTCTTC; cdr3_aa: CASSLAGAYNEQFF
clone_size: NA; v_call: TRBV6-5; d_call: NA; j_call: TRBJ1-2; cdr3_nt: TGTGCCAGCAGCCCAAACGGCGACTATGGCTACACCTTC; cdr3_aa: CASSPNGDYGYTF
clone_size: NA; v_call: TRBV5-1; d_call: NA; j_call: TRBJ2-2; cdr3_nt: TGCGCCAGCAGCACGGGCCGGCTTAACACCGGGGAGCTGTTTTTT; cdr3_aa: CASSTGRLNTGELFF
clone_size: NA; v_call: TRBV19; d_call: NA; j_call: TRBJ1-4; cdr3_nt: TGTGCCAGTAGAGGCTTGACAGTTGCAACTAATGAAAAACTGTTTTTT; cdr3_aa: CASRGLTVATNEKLFF
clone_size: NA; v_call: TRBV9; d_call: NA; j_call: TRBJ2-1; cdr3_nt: TGTGCCAGCAGCCCCCGACGGATTGACTACAATGAGCAGTTCTTC; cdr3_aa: CASSPRRIDYNEQFF
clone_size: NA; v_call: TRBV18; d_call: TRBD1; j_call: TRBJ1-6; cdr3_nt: TGTGCCAGCTCACCAACGGCTATTACAGGGGCGAGTAATTCACCCCTCCACTTT; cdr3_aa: CASSPTAITGASNSPLHF
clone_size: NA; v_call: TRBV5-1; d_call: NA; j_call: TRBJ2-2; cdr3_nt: TGCGCCAGCAGCTTGGACAGGGTTACCGGGGAGCTGTTTTTT; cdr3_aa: CASSLDRVTGELFF
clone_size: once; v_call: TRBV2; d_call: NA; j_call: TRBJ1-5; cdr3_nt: TGTGCCAGCAACCCAGGGAATAGCAATCAGCCCCAGCATTTT; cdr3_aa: CASNPGNSNQPQHF
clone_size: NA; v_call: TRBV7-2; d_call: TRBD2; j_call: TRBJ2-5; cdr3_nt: TGTGCCAGCAGCTTTTTTGGGGGAGGGGAGACCCAGTACTTC; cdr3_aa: CASSFFGGGETQYF
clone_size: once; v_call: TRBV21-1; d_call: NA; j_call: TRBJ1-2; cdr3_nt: TGTGCCAGCAGCAAATTCCCGGACAGGGGGTTAACCTATGGCTACACCTTC; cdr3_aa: CASSKFPDRGLTYGYTF
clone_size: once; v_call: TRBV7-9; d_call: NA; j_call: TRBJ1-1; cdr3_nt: TGTGCCAGCAGCTTAAGTTTTGGGGAACGCGCTTTCTTT; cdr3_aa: CASSLSFGERAFF
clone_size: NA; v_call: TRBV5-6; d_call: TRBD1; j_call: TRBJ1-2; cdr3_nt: TGTGCCAGCAGCTCAGACAGGGAGCCCTATGGCTACACCTTC; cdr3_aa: CASSSDREPYGYTF
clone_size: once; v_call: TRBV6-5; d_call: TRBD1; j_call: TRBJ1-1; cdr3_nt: TGTGCCAGCAGGGGGACAGCCCTTGAAGCTTTCTTT; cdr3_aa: CASRGTALEAFF
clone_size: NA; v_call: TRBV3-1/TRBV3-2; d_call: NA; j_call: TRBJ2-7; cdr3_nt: TGTGCCAGCAGCCAAGATAGGGGATACTACGAGCAGTACTTC; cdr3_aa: CASSQDRGYYEQYF
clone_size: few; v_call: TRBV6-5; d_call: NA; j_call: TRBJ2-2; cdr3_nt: TGTGCCAGCAGACAGACGAACACCGGGGAGCTGTTTTTT; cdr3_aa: CASRQTNTGELFF
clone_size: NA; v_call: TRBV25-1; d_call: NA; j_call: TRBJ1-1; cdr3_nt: TGTGCCAGCAGTGACACCCAGGGGCCAGGGGCTTTCTTT; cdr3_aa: CASSDTQGPGAFF
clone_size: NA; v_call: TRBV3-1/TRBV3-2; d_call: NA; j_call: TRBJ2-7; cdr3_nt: TGTGCCAGCAGCCCATTAGTTGGGGAGCAGTACTTC; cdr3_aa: CASSPLVGEQYF
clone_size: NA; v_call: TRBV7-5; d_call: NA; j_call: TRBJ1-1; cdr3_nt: TGTGCCAGAAGCGAGGGACAGGCTGAAGCTTTCTTT; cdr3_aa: CARSEGQAEAFF
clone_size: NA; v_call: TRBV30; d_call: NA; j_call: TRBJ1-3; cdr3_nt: TGTGCCTGGGCCAACCCTTGGGACTCTGGAAACACCATATATTTT; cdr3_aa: CAWANPWDSGNTIYF
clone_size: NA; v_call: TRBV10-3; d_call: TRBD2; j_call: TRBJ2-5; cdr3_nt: TGTGCCACCAGTGACCCCCAGGGAGGGAAAGAGACCCAGTACTTC; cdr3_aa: CATSDPQGGKETQYF
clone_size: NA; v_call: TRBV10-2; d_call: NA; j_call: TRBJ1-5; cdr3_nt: TGCGCCAGCATGGGGGGAGGGGTAGTTCAGCCCCAGCATTTT; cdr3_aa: CASMGGGVVQPQHF
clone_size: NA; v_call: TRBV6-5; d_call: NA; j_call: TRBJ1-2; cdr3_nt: TGTGCCAGCAGTAAGGGGAATGGGTTAGTCAGGGGCTACACCTTC; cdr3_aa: CASSKGNGLVRGYTF
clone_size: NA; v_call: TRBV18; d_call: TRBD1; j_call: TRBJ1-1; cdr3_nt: TGTGCCAGCTCTCCAACAGGGGGCTCTCCGGTGAACACTGAAGCTTTCTTT; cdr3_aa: CASSPTGGSPVNTEAFF
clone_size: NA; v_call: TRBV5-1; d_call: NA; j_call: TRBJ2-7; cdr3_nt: TGCGCCAGCAGCTTTGGGGCGGAGGGGGCTAACGACTACGAGCAGTACTTC; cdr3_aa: CASSFGAEGANDYEQYF
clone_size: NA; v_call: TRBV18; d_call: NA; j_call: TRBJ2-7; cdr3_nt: TGTGCCAGCTCAATAAGAGAGCAGTACTTC; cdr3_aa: CASSIREQYF
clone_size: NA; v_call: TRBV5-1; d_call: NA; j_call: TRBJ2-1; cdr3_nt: TGCGCCAGCAGCAAAGACAGGAACAATGAGCAGTTCTTC; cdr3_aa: CASSKDRNNEQFF
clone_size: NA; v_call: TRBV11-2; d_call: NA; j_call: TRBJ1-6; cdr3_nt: TGTGCCAGCGGATTACAGGGAAGTTCACCCCTCCACTTT; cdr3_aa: CASGLQGSSPLHF
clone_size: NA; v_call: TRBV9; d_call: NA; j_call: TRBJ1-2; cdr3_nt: TGTGCCAGCAGCGTAGCTGGGCAGGGCCCACTCCCAGGGGGCTACACCTTC; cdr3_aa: CASSVAGQGPLPGGYTF
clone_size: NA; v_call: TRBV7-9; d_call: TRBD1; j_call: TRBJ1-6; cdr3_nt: TGTGCCAGCAGCAAAGGACAGGGGACTTCACCCCTCCACTTT; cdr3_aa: CASSKGQGTSPLHF
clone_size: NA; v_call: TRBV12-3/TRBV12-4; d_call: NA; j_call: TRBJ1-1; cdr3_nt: TGTGCCAGCAGTCCGTGGACCCTTGAAGCTTTCTTT; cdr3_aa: CASSPWTLEAFF
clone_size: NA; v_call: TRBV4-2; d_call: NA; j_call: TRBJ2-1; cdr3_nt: TGTGCCAGCAGCCAAGGAAACAATGAGCAGTTCTTC; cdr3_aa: CASSQGNNEQFF
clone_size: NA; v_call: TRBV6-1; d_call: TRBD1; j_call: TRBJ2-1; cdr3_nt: TGTGCCAGCAGTGAATGGGGACAGTTGAGCTCCTACAATGAGCAGTTCTTC; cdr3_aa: CASSEWGQLSSYNEQFF
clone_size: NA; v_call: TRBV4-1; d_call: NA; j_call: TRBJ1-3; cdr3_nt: TGCGCCAGCAGCCAAGAAGGTTCCCGGGGCTCTGGAAACACCATATATTTT; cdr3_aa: CASSQEGSRGSGNTIYF
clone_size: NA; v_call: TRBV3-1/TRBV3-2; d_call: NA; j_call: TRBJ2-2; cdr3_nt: TGTGCCAGCAGCCTCTCCCCCCGGAGAGCTTACACCGGGGAGCTGTTTTTT; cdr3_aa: CASSLSPRRAYTGELFF
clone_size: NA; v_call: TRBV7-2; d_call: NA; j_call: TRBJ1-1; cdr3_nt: TGTGCCAGCAGCTTCTCGGGTGTTTATACTGAAGCTTTCTTT; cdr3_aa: CASSFSGVYTEAFF
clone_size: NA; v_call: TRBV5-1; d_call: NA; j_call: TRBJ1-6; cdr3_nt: TGCGCCAGCAGCCCACGGACAGATAAAGCTTCACCCCTCCACTTT; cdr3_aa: CASSPRTDKASPLHF
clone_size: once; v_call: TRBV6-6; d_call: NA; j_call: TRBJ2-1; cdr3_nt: TGTGCCACCACCTGGAGCAATGAGCAGTTCTTC; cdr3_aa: CATTWSNEQFF
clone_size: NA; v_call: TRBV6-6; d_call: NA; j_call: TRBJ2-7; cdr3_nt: TGTGCCAGCAGTTATGCGGGGAATCGGGAGCAGTACTTC; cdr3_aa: CASSYAGNREQYF
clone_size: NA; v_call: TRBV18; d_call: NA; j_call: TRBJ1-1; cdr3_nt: TGTGCCAGCTCACCAGAGTCGGTTGTGACTGAAGCTTTCTTT; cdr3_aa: CASSPESVVTEAFF
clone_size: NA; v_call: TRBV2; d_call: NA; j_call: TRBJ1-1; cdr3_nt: TGTGCCAGCGAAGTTGGTCCAGGAAACACTGAAGCTTTCTTT; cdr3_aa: CASEVGPGNTEAFF
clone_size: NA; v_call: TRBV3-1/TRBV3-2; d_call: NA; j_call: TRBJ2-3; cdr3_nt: TGTGCCAGCAGCCAAGAACTAGACTTTAGCACAGATACGCAGTATTTT; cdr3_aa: CASSQELDFSTDTQYF
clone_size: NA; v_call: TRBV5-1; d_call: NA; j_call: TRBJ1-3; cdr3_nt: TGCGCCAGCAGCTTTGACCAGGGAAACACCATATATTTT; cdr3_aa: CASSFDQGNTIYF
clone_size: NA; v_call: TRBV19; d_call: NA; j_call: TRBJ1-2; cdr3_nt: TGTGCCAGTAGCTCTAGTTGGAAAGCTAACTATGGCTACACCTTC; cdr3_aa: CASSSSWKANYGYTF
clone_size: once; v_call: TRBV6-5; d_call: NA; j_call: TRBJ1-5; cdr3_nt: TGTGCCAGCAGCCGAGGACAGATCAATCAGCCCCAGCATTTT; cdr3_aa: CASSRGQINQPQHF
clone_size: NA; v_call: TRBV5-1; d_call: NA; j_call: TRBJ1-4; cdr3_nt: TGCGCCAGCAGCTCCGATCCGGGACAAAAAAATGAAAAACTGTTTTTT; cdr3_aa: CASSSDPGQKNEKLFF
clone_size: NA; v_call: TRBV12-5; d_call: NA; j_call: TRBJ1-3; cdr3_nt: TGTGCTAGTGGTTTTTCTCCGGACACCATATATTTT; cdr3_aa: CASGFSPDTIYF